These T cell receptor beta chains were read from a single sample in a study of CD8 T cells in ankylosing spondylitis. One entry per CDR3 protein, called by TCRdb with MiXCR from the 5' RACE reads. The sample includes 350,000 to 400,000 distinct CDR3 sequences, roughly 20% of them seen just once. Sequenced: blood, either unsorted or a sorted T cell fraction (not recorded which). Receptors were obtained from a male donor with ankylosing spondylitis or in good health (not recorded which). Each CDR3 is given with its conserved first and last residue. Each record gives: J gene, CDR3 length, V gene, clone size, D gene, CDR3 protein, CDR3 DNA. The D gene is left open where the match is weak. Not every row has a clone size; where given, it reads once, few, many or a size class.

J gene: TRBJ2-2; CDR3 length: 13; V gene: TRBV25-1; clone size: NA; D gene: NA; CDR3 protein: CASSEYTSGELFF; CDR3 DNA: TGTGCCAGCAGTGAATATACATCCGGGGAGCTGTTTTTT
J gene: TRBJ2-5; CDR3 length: 14; V gene: TRBV27; clone size: NA; D gene: TRBD1; CDR3 protein: CARKPGQGRETQYF; CDR3 DNA: TGTGCCAGAAAACCGGGACAGGGGCGGGAGACCCAGTACTTC
J gene: TRBJ2-3; CDR3 length: 15; V gene: TRBV7-8; clone size: few; D gene: TRBD2; CDR3 protein: CASSGSTSGGGTQYF; CDR3 DNA: TGTGCCAGCAGCGGAAGCACTAGCGGGGGTGGCACGCAGTATTTT
J gene: TRBJ2-7; CDR3 length: 15; V gene: TRBV9; clone size: few; D gene: NA; CDR3 protein: CASSAGGGASYEQYF; CDR3 DNA: TGTGCCAGCAGCGCCGGTGGGGGGGCCTCCTACGAGCAGTACTTC
J gene: TRBJ2-7; CDR3 length: 13; V gene: TRBV9; clone size: NA; D gene: NA; CDR3 protein: CASSVGNPYEQYF; CDR3 DNA: TGTGCCAGCAGCGTAGGAAATCCCTACGAGCAGTACTTC
J gene: TRBJ2-3; CDR3 length: 17; V gene: TRBV12-3/TRBV12-4; clone size: NA; D gene: TRBD2; CDR3 protein: CASSTRLAGVRTDTQYF; CDR3 DNA: TGTGCCAGCAGCACCCGACTAGCGGGGGTTCGGACAGATACGCAGTATTTT
J gene: TRBJ2-7; CDR3 length: 15; V gene: TRBV12-3/TRBV12-4; clone size: NA; D gene: TRBD1; CDR3 protein: CASSLGTGSPYEQYF; CDR3 DNA: TGTGCCAGCAGTCTCGGGACAGGGTCCCCCTACGAGCAGTACTTC
J gene: TRBJ2-3; CDR3 length: 13; V gene: TRBV12-3/TRBV12-4; clone size: NA; D gene: NA; CDR3 protein: CATCPGEGPKQYF; CDR3 DNA: TGTGCCACTTGCCCGGGTGAAGGGCCCAAGCAGTATTTT
J gene: TRBJ1-4; CDR3 length: 11; V gene: TRBV29-1; clone size: few; D gene: NA; CDR3 protein: CSVGLGEKLFF; CDR3 DNA: TGCAGCGTTGGCCTTGGGGAAAAACTGTTTTTT
J gene: TRBJ2-3; CDR3 length: 18; V gene: TRBV27; clone size: few; D gene: NA; CDR3 protein: CASSPFGLAGASTDTQYF; CDR3 DNA: TGTGCCAGCAGTCCCTTCGGGCTGGCGGGGGCCAGCACAGATACGCAGTATTTT
J gene: TRBJ1-1; CDR3 length: 14; V gene: TRBV27; clone size: once; D gene: TRBD1; CDR3 protein: CASSSGGQGLGAFF; CDR3 DNA: TGTGCCAGCAGTTCCGGAGGACAGGGGTTAGGAGCTTTCTTT
J gene: TRBJ2-7; CDR3 length: 19; V gene: TRBV28; clone size: few; D gene: TRBD2; CDR3 protein: CASSLPMGATYAGGYEQYF; CDR3 DNA: TGTGCCAGCAGTTTACCTATGGGAGCGACTTATGCGGGGGGTTACGAGCAGTACTTC
J gene: TRBJ2-5; CDR3 length: 14; V gene: TRBV15; clone size: NA; D gene: NA; CDR3 protein: CATSRDSNQETQYF; CDR3 DNA: TGTGCCACCAGCAGGGACAGCAACCAAGAGACCCAGTACTTC
J gene: TRBJ1-1; CDR3 length: 12; V gene: TRBV12-3/TRBV12-4; clone size: few; D gene: NA; CDR3 protein: CASSPDGVGAFF; CDR3 DNA: TGTGCCAGCAGTCCTGACGGAGTGGGAGCTTTCTTT
J gene: TRBJ2-7; CDR3 length: 14; V gene: TRBV6-5; clone size: NA; D gene: NA; CDR3 protein: CASSYSALTYEQYF; CDR3 DNA: TGTGCCAGCAGTTACTCTGCCCTTACCTACGAGCAGTACTTC
J gene: TRBJ2-1; CDR3 length: 14; V gene: TRBV30; clone size: NA; D gene: NA; CDR3 protein: CAWRERPSYNEQFF; CDR3 DNA: TGTGCCTGGAGGGAGAGGCCCTCCTACAATGAGCAGTTCTTC
J gene: TRBJ2-3; CDR3 length: 15; V gene: TRBV7-8; clone size: many; D gene: TRBD2; CDR3 protein: CASSKGLAGTDTQYF; CDR3 DNA: TGTGCCAGCAGTAAGGGGCTAGCGGGGACAGATACGCAGTATTTT
J gene: TRBJ2-5; CDR3 length: 14; V gene: TRBV29-1; clone size: NA; D gene: NA; CDR3 protein: CSVPRQGGTETQYF; CDR3 DNA: TGCAGCGTCCCTAGACAGGGAGGTACGGAGACCCAGTACTTC
J gene: TRBJ2-7; CDR3 length: 16; V gene: TRBV7-9; clone size: NA; D gene: TRBD2; CDR3 protein: CASSGTGRGSSYEQYF; CDR3 DNA: TGTGCCAGCAGCGGGACGGGGCGGGGGAGCTCCTACGAGCAGTACTTC
J gene: TRBJ1-5; CDR3 length: 11; V gene: TRBV6-6; clone size: NA; D gene: NA; CDR3 protein: CASSYGEPQHF; CDR3 DNA: TGTGCCAGCAGTTACGGGGAGCCCCAGCATTTT
J gene: TRBJ2-5; CDR3 length: 15; V gene: TRBV11-3; clone size: NA; D gene: NA; CDR3 protein: CASSSRGGGSETQYF; CDR3 DNA: TGTGCCAGCAGCTCCAGAGGGGGTGGCTCAGAGACCCAGTACTTC
J gene: TRBJ2-5; CDR3 length: 13; V gene: TRBV29-1; clone size: few; D gene: NA; CDR3 protein: CSVEWESQETQYF; CDR3 DNA: TGCAGCGTTGAATGGGAGAGCCAAGAGACCCAGTACTTT
J gene: TRBJ2-1; CDR3 length: 13; V gene: TRBV4-1; clone size: few; D gene: TRBD2; CDR3 protein: CASGSGGADEQFF; CDR3 DNA: TGCGCCAGCGGTAGCGGGGGGGCCGATGAGCAGTTCTTC
J gene: TRBJ2-5; CDR3 length: 14; V gene: TRBV27; clone size: NA; D gene: NA; CDR3 protein: CASSLYGSGETQYF; CDR3 DNA: TGTGCCAGCAGTTTATACGGGAGCGGGGAGACCCAGTACTTC
J gene: TRBJ2-2; CDR3 length: 18; V gene: TRBV25-1; clone size: few; D gene: NA; CDR3 protein: CASSEYAQGSWDTGELFF; CDR3 DNA: TGTGCCAGCAGTGAATATGCACAGGGATCGTGGGACACCGGGGAGCTGTTTTTT
J gene: TRBJ2-2; CDR3 length: 16; V gene: TRBV12-3/TRBV12-4; clone size: NA; D gene: TRBD2; CDR3 protein: CASSPQLAGRTGELFF; CDR3 DNA: TGTGCCAGCAGCCCCCAGCTAGCGGGGCGGACCGGGGAGCTGTTTTTT
J gene: TRBJ2-1; CDR3 length: 16; V gene: TRBV4-2; clone size: NA; D gene: TRBD1; CDR3 protein: CASSQGVGQGGNEQFF; CDR3 DNA: TGTGCCAGCAGCCAAGGGGTGGGACAGGGAGGCAATGAGCAGTTCTTC
J gene: TRBJ2-7; CDR3 length: 17; V gene: TRBV7-9; clone size: few; D gene: NA; CDR3 protein: CASSPLFPGTQTYEQYF; CDR3 DNA: TGTGCCAGCAGCCCGCTCTTCCCCGGGACACAGACCTACGAGCAGTACTTC
J gene: TRBJ2-3; CDR3 length: 15; V gene: TRBV18; clone size: NA; D gene: NA; CDR3 protein: CASSPEDGSTDTQYF; CDR3 DNA: TGTGCCAGCTCACCAGAGGACGGGAGCACAGATACGCAGTATTTT
J gene: TRBJ2-7; CDR3 length: 15; V gene: TRBV7-9; clone size: NA; D gene: NA; CDR3 protein: CASSFLQGPSYEQYF; CDR3 DNA: TGTGCCAGCAGCTTTCTTCAGGGACCCTCCTACGAGCAGTACTTC
J gene: TRBJ2-5; CDR3 length: 17; V gene: TRBV5-1; clone size: few; D gene: NA; CDR3 protein: CASSFWSGVAAGETQYF; CDR3 DNA: TGCGCCAGCAGCTTTTGGTCTGGGGTAGCGGCTGGAGAGACCCAGTACTTC
J gene: TRBJ2-2; CDR3 length: 12; V gene: TRBV12-3/TRBV12-4; clone size: NA; D gene: NA; CDR3 protein: CASSPWGGELFF; CDR3 DNA: TGTGCCAGCAGCCCGTGGGGCGGGGAGCTGTTTTTT
J gene: TRBJ2-3; CDR3 length: 18; V gene: TRBV4-1; clone size: few; D gene: TRBD2; CDR3 protein: CASSQGGLAGVSTDTQYF; CDR3 DNA: TGCGCCAGCAGCCAAGGCGGACTAGCGGGGGTTTCCACAGATACGCAGTATTTT
J gene: TRBJ2-2; CDR3 length: 12; V gene: TRBV6-5; clone size: few; D gene: NA; CDR3 protein: CASGAPLGELFF; CDR3 DNA: TGTGCCAGCGGGGCCCCCCTCGGGGAGCTGTTTTTT
J gene: TRBJ2-6; CDR3 length: 15; V gene: TRBV6-1; clone size: few; D gene: NA; CDR3 protein: CASSILGSGANVLTF; CDR3 DNA: TGTGCCAGCAGTATCCTGGGGTCTGGGGCCAACGTCCTGACTTTC
J gene: TRBJ2-1; CDR3 length: 14; V gene: TRBV3-1; clone size: NA; D gene: TRBD2; CDR3 protein: CATFAGGYNNEQFF; CDR3 DNA: TGTGCCACGTTCGCGGGGGGGTATAACAATGAGCAGTTCTTC
J gene: TRBJ2-1; CDR3 length: 16; V gene: TRBV4-2; clone size: few; D gene: TRBD2; CDR3 protein: CASSQGTSGSYNEQFF; CDR3 DNA: TGTGCCAGCAGCCAAGGGACTAGCGGCTCCTACAATGAGCAGTTCTTC
J gene: TRBJ2-7; CDR3 length: 15; V gene: TRBV7-2; clone size: few; D gene: NA; CDR3 protein: CASSLAGGAPLQQYF; CDR3 DNA: TGTGCCAGCAGCTTAGCCGGGGGTGCTCCCCTACAGCAGTACTTC
J gene: TRBJ2-7; CDR3 length: 15; V gene: TRBV12-3/TRBV12-4; clone size: few; D gene: NA; CDR3 protein: CASSLGATHSYEQYF; CDR3 DNA: TGTGCCAGCAGTTTAGGGGCTACCCACTCCTACGAGCAGTACTTC
J gene: TRBJ2-7; CDR3 length: 16; V gene: TRBV27; clone size: few; D gene: TRBD1; CDR3 protein: CASSLLVGQGTPEQYF; CDR3 DNA: TGTGCCAGCAGTCTCTTGGTGGGACAGGGAACTCCCGAGCAGTACTTC
J gene: TRBJ2-7; CDR3 length: 12; V gene: TRBV24-1; clone size: few; D gene: NA; CDR3 protein: CATSHDGEEQYF; CDR3 DNA: TGTGCCACCAGCCACGACGGGGAGGAGCAGTACTTC
J gene: TRBJ1-1; CDR3 length: 14; V gene: TRBV7-2; clone size: few; D gene: TRBD1; CDR3 protein: CASSLEGAGTEAFF; CDR3 DNA: TGTGCCAGCAGCTTAGAGGGGGCGGGCACTGAAGCTTTCTTT